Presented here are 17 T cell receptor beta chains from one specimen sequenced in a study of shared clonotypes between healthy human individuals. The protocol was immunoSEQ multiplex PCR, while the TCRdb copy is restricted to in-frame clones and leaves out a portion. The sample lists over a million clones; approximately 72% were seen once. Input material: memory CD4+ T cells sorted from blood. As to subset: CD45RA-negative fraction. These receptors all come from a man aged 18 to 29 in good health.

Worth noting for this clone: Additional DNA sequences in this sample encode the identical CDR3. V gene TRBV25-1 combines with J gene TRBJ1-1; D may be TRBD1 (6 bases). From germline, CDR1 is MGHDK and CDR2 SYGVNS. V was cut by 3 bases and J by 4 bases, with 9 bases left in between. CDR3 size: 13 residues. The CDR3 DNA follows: TGTGCCAGCAGTGAGGGACAAGGCACTGAAGCTTTCTTT. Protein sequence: CASSEGQGTEAFF.

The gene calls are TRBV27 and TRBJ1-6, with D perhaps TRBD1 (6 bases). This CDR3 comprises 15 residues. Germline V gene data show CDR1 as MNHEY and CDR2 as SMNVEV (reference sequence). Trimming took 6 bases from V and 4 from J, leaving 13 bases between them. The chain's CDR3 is CASSEGGLYNSPLHF. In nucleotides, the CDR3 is TGTGCCAGCAGCGAGGGGGGTTTATATAATTCACCCCTCCACTTT.

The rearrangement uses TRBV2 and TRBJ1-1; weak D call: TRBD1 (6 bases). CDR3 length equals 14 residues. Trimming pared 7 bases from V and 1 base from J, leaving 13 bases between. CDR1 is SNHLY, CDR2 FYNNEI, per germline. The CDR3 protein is CASTLLQGNTEAFF. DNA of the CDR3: TGTGCCAGCACTTTATTACAGGGGAACACTGAAGCTTTCTTT.

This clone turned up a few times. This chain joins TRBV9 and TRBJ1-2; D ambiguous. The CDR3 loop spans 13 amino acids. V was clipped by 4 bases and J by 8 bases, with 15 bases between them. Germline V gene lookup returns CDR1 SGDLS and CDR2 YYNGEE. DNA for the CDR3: TGTGCCAGCAGCCCACAACAAATGTGGGGCTACACCTTC. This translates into CASSPQQMWGYTF.

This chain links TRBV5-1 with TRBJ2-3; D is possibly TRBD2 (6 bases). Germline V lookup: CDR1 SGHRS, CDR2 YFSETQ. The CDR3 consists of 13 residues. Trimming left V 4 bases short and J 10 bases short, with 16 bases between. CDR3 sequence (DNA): TGCGCCAGCAGCGAGGGACTGCCGGATTCGCAGTATTTT. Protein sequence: CASSEGLPDSQYF.

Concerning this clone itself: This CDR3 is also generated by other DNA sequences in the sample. CDR3 coding DNA: TGCGCCAGCAGCCTAGGACAGTCCACAGATACGCAGTATTTT. This sequence encodes CASSLGQSTDTQYF. The chain joins TRBV5-1 to TRBJ2-3, with a tentative D call TRBD1 (6 bases). From germline, CDR1 is SGHRS and CDR2 YFSETQ. V was pared by 4 bases and J by 2 bases, with 11 bases between. The CDR3 loop spans 14 amino acids.

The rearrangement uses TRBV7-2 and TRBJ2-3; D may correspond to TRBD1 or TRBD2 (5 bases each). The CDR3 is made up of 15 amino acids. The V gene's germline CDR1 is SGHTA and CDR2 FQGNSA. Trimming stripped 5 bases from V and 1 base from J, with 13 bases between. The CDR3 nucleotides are TGTGCCAGCAGCCCAACTAGGGGAGGCACAGATACGCAGTATTTT. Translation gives CASSPTRGGTDTQYF.

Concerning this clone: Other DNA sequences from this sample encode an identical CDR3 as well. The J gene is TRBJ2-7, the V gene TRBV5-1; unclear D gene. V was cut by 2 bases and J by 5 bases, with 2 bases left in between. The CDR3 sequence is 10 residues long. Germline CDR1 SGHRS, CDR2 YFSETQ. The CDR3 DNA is TGCGCCAGCAGCTTAAACGAGCAGTACTTC. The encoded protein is CASSLNEQYF.

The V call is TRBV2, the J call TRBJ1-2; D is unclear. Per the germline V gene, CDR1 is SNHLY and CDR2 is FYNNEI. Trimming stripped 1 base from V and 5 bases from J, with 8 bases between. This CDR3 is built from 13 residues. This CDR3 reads CASSEGELYGYTF. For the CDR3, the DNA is TGTGCCAGCAGTGAAGGAGAATTGTATGGCTACACCTTC.

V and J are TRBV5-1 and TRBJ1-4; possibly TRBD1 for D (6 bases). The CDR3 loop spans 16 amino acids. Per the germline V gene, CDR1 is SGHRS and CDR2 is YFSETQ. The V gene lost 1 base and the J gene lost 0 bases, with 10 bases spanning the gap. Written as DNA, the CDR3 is TGCGCCAGCAGCTTGCCCAGGGGTGCAACTAATGAAAAACTGTTTTTT. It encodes CASSLPRGATNEKLFF.

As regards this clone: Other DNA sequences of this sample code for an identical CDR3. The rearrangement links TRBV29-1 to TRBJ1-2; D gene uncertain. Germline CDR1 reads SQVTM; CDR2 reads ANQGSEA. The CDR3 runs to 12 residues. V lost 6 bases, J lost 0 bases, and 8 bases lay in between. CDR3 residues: CSVATANYGYTF. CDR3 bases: TGCAGCGTCGCTACAGCTAACTATGGCTACACCTTC.

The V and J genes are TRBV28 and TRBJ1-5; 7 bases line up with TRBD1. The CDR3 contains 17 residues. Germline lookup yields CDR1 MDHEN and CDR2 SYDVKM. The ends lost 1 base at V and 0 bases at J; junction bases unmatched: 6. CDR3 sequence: CASSLFLGQSSNQPQHF. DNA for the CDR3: TGTGCCAGCAGTTTATTCCTGGGACAGAGTAGCAATCAGCCCCAGCATTTT.

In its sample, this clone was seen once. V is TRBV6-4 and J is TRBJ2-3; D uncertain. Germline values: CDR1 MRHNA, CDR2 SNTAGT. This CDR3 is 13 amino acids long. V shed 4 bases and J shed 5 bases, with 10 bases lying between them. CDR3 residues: CASSASVGDTQYF. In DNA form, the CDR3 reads TGTGCCAGCAGTGCCTCGGTGGGAGATACGCAGTATTTT.

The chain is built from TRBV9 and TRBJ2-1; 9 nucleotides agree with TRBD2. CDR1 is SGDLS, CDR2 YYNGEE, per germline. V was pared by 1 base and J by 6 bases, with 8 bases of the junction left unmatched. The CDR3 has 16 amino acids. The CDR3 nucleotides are TGTGCCAGCAGCGTAACGCTAGCGGGGAATTTCAATGAGCAGTTCTTC. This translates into CASSVTLAGNFNEQFF.

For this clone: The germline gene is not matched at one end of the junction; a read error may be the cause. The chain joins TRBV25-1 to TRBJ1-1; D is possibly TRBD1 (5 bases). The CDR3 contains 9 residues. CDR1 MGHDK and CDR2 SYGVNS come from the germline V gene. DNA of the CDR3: TGTGCCAGCAGTGAGGGGCGAGTCTTT. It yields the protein CASSEGRVF. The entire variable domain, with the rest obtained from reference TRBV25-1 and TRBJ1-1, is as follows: EADIYQTPRYLVIGTGKKITLECSQTMGHDKMYWYQQDPGMELHLIHYSYGVNSTEKGDLSSESTVSRIRTEHFPLTLESARPSHTSQYLCASSEGRVFGQGTRLTVV.

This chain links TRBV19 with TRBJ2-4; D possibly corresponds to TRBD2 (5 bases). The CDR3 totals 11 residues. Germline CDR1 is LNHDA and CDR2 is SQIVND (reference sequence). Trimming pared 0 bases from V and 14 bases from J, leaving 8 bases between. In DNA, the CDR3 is TGTGCCAGTAGTATAGATGGACTGGAGTACTTC. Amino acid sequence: CASSIDGLEYF.

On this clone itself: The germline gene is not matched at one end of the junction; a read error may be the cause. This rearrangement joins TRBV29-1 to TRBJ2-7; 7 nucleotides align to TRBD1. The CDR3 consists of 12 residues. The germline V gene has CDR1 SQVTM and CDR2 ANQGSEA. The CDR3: CSVVAPTGERTF. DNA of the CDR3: TGCAGCGTTGTGGCGCCTACAGGGGAAAGGACCTTC.